Given below is one TCR beta chain in context. What it binds is not known. The entry originates in a study of blood T cells in healthy people across ages. The study's findings and limits: PBMCs were not sorted, which prevented a conclusive comparison of naive versus antigen-experienced cells.

This CDR3 is 14 amino acids long. V was trimmed by 0 bases and J by 6 bases, leaving 12 bases between them. CDR1 SGHRS and CDR2 YFSETQ come from the germline V gene. A second PCR of 7 to 11 cycles used a sample-barcoded 5' primer and a J-beta primer mix. Each CDR3 protein gets one entry after TCRdb re-called the 5' RACE reads with MiXCR. The sample includes about 1,500,000 distinct CDR3 sequences, 28% seen only once; the top ten take over 7%. The chain carries TRBV5-1 and TRBJ1-2, with D unclear. This clonotype was sampled from a woman aged 30 to 39 in good health. Material: blood. The CDR3 loop is CASSLELGVDGYTF. The DNA of the CDR3 is TGCGCCAGCAGCTTGGAATTGGGAGTTGATGGCTACACCTTC.